The rows below give T cell receptor beta chains drawn from one sample of a study of OX40 agonist ivuxolimab in advanced cancers. Clones were sequenced by immunoSEQ multiplex PCR, and TCRdb holds only the in-frame ones, with some missing. The repertoire holds about 54,000 clones, around 93% seen once, with 8.7% in the top ten. The sequences come from CD4+ or CD8+ T cells sorted from blood, collected in a trial of the OX40 agonist ivuxolimab. The receptors were gathered from an adult with an advanced solid tumor such as melanoma, head and neck, liver or kidney cancer. CDR3s include the opening cysteine and the closing phenylalanine or tryptophan. D genes are given only for firm matches. The size field is filled for only some rows; it gives once, few, many or a size class.

D | size | J | V | DNA | CDR3
- | - | TRBJ1-2 | TRBV5-1 | TGCGCCAGCAGCTTGACCCTGGGGGGCTACTATGGCTACACCTTC | CASSLTLGGYYGYTF
TRBD1 | - | TRBJ1-5 | TRBV15 | TGTGCCACCAGCCGGACAGGGCGGAATCAGCCCCAGCATTTT | CATSRTGRNQPQHF
- | - | TRBJ2-1 | TRBV4-3 | TGCGCCAGCAGCCAAGATCACGTAGGTGAGCAGTTCTTC | CASSQDHVGEQFF
- | - | TRBJ2-3 | TRBV27 | TGTGCCAGCAGTTTATTCCAATCAGATACGCAGTATTTT | CASSLFQSDTQYF
TRBD2 | - | TRBJ2-3 | TRBV29-1 | TGCAGCGTTGAGCTCGGGCGGGGGAAAAGCACAGATACGCAGTATTTT | CSVELGRGKSTDTQYF
- | few | TRBJ1-4 | TRBV30 | TGTGCCTGGAGTGTGGGGGCAGATGAAAAACTGTTTTTT | CAWSVGADEKLFF
- | - | TRBJ2-6 | TRBV19 | TGTGCCAGTCGGACAGCCTTGGGTTCTGGGGCCAACGTCCTGACTTTC | CASRTALGSGANVLTF
- | - | TRBJ1-5 | TRBV27 | TGTGCCAGCAGCCCCAGGGACCTTGATAGCAATCAGCCCCAGCATTTT | CASSPRDLDSNQPQHF
- | - | TRBJ1-2 | TRBV6-4 | TGTGCCAGCAGTGAGACAGCTGCTAACTATGGCTACACCTTC | CASSETAANYGYTF
TRBD1 | - | TRBJ1-1 | TRBV13 | TGTGCCAGCAGCTCTCAGGGGGACGGACAGAACACTGAAGCTTTCTTT | CASSSQGDGQNTEAFF
- | - | TRBJ1-2 | TRBV28 | TGTGCCAGCAGTTTTAAGGCAGCCCTTAACTATGGCTACACCTTC | CASSFKAALNYGYTF
TRBD1 | few | TRBJ2-5 | TRBV9 | TGTGCCAGCAGCGTTTCCGGGACAGGGTGGGAGACCCAGTACTTC | CASSVSGTGWETQYF
- | - | TRBJ1-3 | TRBV6-1 | TGTGCCAGCAGTAAATACGCCTCTGGAAACACCATATATTTT | CASSKYASGNTIYF
- | - | TRBJ2-1 | TRBV4-3 | TGCGCCAGCAGCCAAGCGACTACCAATGAGCAGTTCTTC | CASSQATTNEQFF
- | - | TRBJ2-1 | TRBV7-3 | TGTGCCAGCAGCTTAGAGCTAGGCGGGGCCTACAATGAGCAGTTCTTC | CASSLELGGAYNEQFF
- | - | TRBJ2-1 | TRBV4-3 | TGCGCCAGCAGCCAAGATCCCAGCCCTACCTACAATGAGCAGTTCTTC | CASSQDPSPTYNEQFF
TRBD1 | once | TRBJ2-1 | TRBV7-9 | TGTGCCAGCAGCTTCGAACCGGGACAGTTCAATTCCTACAATGAGCAGTTCTTC | CASSFEPGQFNSYNEQFF
- | - | TRBJ2-7 | TRBV2 | TGTGCCAGCAAGACATACGAGCAGTACTTC | CASKTYEQYF
- | - | TRBJ2-1 | TRBV5-1 | TGCGCCAGCCGCTCGGGCTCCTACAATGAGCAGTTCTTC | CASRSGSYNEQFF
- | few | TRBJ1-1 | TRBV9 | TGTGCCAGCAGCCTCAGTCCGGGGCGATTTGAGATGAACACTGAAGCTTTCTTT | CASSLSPGRFEMNTEAFF